The 23 T cell receptor beta chains presented below share a single source sample, sequenced in a study of T-cell memory formation after mild COVID-19. TCRdb re-derived calls from the 5' RACE reads in MiXCR, one entry per CDR3 protein. The sample records about 270,000 distinct CDR3 sequences, over 15% being singletons. Sequenced input: PBMCs or a T cell subset sorted from them (not recorded which). The source of these receptors is a man between 18 and 29 years old who had mild COVID-19 (a few samples of this study predate the infection). Cell type and time point are not known.

CDR3: CASSSVEGNGDTQYF. CDR3 nucleotides: TGTGCCAGCAGCTCCGTAGAAGGGAATGGAGATACGCAGTATTTT. J is TRBJ2-3 and V is TRBV7-2; no reliable D call. The germline V and J ends were trimmed by 4 bases and 5 bases, with 16 bases remaining between them. Germline V gene sequence: CDR1 SGHTA, CDR2 FQGNSA. The CDR3 totals 15 residues.

V usage is TRBV30 and J usage is TRBJ1-2, with 8 bases matching TRBD1. The CDR3 is 14 amino acids. Trimming removed 3 bases from V and 4 bases from J; junction bases left unmatched: 7. Germline V gene sequence: CDR1 GTSNPN, CDR2 SVGIG (reference sequence). Here the CDR3 reads CAWRPMDRAYGYTF. DNA of the CDR3: TGTGCCTGGAGGCCCATGGACAGGGCCTATGGCTACACCTTC.

This clonotype showed up just a few times. The genes are TRBV5-6 and TRBJ2-6; 8 bases agree with TRBD1. CDR1 is SGHDT, CDR2 YYEEEE, per germline. V lost 0 bases, J lost 0 bases, and 11 bases stayed unmatched. The CDR3 is 20 residues long. CDR3 sequence reads: CASSLVLGQGSLSGANVLTF. The CDR3 DNA reads as TGTGCCAGCAGCTTGGTTCTCGGACAGGGATCCCTCTCTGGGGCCAACGTCCTGACTTTC.

This rearrangement joins TRBV20-1 to TRBJ2-5; perhaps TRBD1 as D (5 bases). Germline V gene sequence: CDR1 DFQATT, CDR2 SNEGSKA (reference sequence). The CDR3 totals 12 residues. Between the trimmed V and J ends, which lost 3 bases and 5 bases, there was a span of 10 bases. CDR3 region: CSASDSRETQYF. CDR3 DNA: TGCAGTGCTAGCGACAGCAGGGAGACCCAGTACTTC.

This clonotype was counted only a few times. The chain carries TRBV7-9 and TRBJ2-4; D might be TRBD2 (6 bases). This CDR3 spans 13 amino acids. Deletions cut 5 bases from V and 6 bases from J, with 11 bases between. The germline V gene encodes CDR1 SEHNR and CDR2 FQNEAQ (reference sequence). The CDR3 DNA sequence: TGTGCCAGCAGCCCGGGGGTGGGAAACATTCAGTACTTC. Encoded protein: CASSPGVGNIQYF.

This clonotype was seen only a few times. V usage is TRBV6-5 and J usage is TRBJ1-1, with D perhaps matching TRBD1 (5 bases). V was cut by 3 bases and J by 4 bases, with 9 bases left in between. CDR1 and CDR2 from the germline V gene are MNHEY and SVGAGI. The CDR3 has 13 amino acids. The DNA for the CDR3 is TGTGCCAGCAGTTATGCAGGGTTCACTGAAGCTTTCTTT. Protein product: CASSYAGFTEAFF.

This clonotype was observed a few times. This sequence joins TRBV4-1 and TRBJ2-7; 10 bases line up with TRBD1. The CDR3 extends over 15 amino acids. Per germline, CDR1 MGHRA and CDR2 YSYEKL. V was pared by 4 bases and J by 3 bases, with 6 bases of the junction left unmatched. The DNA of the CDR3 is TGCGCCAGCAGCCGAACCGGGACAGGGGACTACGAGCAGTACTTC. The encoded protein is CASSRTGTGDYEQYF.

The rearrangement joins TRBV7-9 to TRBJ2-1, with TRBD2 identical over 11 bases. CDR3 length: 19 amino acids. V dropped 1 base and J dropped 7; count of bases not matched to a gene: 15. CDR1 and CDR2 from the germline V gene are SEHNR and FQNEAQ (reference sequence). The CDR3 sequence is CASSLVFFAAWTSGNEQFF. CDR3 DNA sequence: TGTGCCAGCAGCTTAGTGTTCTTCGCCGCCTGGACTAGCGGGAATGAGCAGTTCTTC.

The chain links TRBV7-6 to TRBJ2-2; possibly TRBD1 for D (6 bases). In germline, CDR1 is SGHVS, CDR2 FNYEAQ. This CDR3 has 16 residues. Trimming took off 4 bases at V and 4 bases at J, with 16 bases between the two ends. CDR3 nucleotides: TGTGCCAGCAGCTCCGGACAGCCCGGCTCCACCGGGGAGCTGTTTTTT. It translates to CASSSGQPGSTGELFF.

This clonotype showed up just once. This sequence joins TRBV5-4 and TRBJ1-1; perhaps TRBD1 as D (5 bases). V lost 3 bases and J 8 bases, leaving 14 bases between the germline ends. The CDR3 loop spans 13 amino acids. Germline V gives CDR1 SGHNT, CDR2 YYREEE (reference sequence). The CDR3: CASSSDLQEEAFF. The CDR3 DNA sequence: TGTGCCAGCAGCTCGGACCTACAGGAGGAAGCTTTCTTT.

This clonotype has more than one count but fewer than ten. The chain uses TRBV7-2 and TRBJ2-3; D is perhaps TRBD2 (6 bases). The CDR3 sequence is 15 residues long. CDR1 is SGHTA, CDR2 FQGNSA, per germline. V gave up 5 bases and J gave up 1 base, with 13 bases separating them. CDR3 residues: CASSAWRDRTDTQYF. The CDR3 nucleotides read TGTGCCAGCAGCGCATGGCGGGACCGCACAGATACGCAGTATTTT.

A few counts support this clonotype. The rearrangement joins TRBV7-9 to TRBJ1-2, with 11 bases that match TRBD1. Germline CDR1 SEHNR, CDR2 FQNEAQ (reference sequence). The V gene end was trimmed by 5 bases and the J gene end by 3 bases; junction bases not matched to a gene: 5. There are 15 residues in the CDR3. The CDR3 nucleotides read TGTGCCAGCAGCCCCGGACAGGGGGCAGACTATGGCTACACCTTC. Its protein is CASSPGQGADYGYTF.

The genes are TRBV7-2 and TRBJ1-4, with D unclear. The CDR3 runs 16 residues. Deletions cut 1 base from V and 8 bases from J, with 17 bases between. CDR1 and CDR2 (germline): SGHTA, FQGNSA. For the CDR3, the DNA is TGTGCCAGCAGCTTAGAAGGTCGTCGGAACTCCGAAAAACTGTTTTTT. It codes for CASSLEGRRNSEKLFF.

At least ten counts were recorded for this clonotype. The chain has TRBV5-1 and TRBJ1-5; 9 bases line up with TRBD1. Per germline, CDR1 SGHRS and CDR2 YFSETQ. V lost 4 bases, J lost 6 bases, and 5 bases stayed unmatched. The CDR3 is 14 amino acids. CDR3 in amino acids: CASSPGQGGQPQHF. CDR3 DNA sequence: TGCGCCAGCAGCCCGGGACAGGGAGGTCAGCCCCAGCATTTT.

This clonotype was detected many times. The chain combines TRBV20-1 with TRBJ2-1; D possibly corresponds to TRBD1 (5 bases). Per the germline V gene, CDR1 is DFQATT and CDR2 is SNEGSKA (reference sequence). There are 14 residues in the CDR3. V shed 4 bases and J shed 6 bases, with 16 bases lying between them. The CDR3 here is CSATPSGRVNEQFF. DNA of the CDR3: TGCAGTGCTACCCCATCCGGCAGGGTCAATGAGCAGTTCTTC.

CDR3 region: CASMRGLTYNEQFF. As DNA, the CDR3 is TGTGCCAGCATGAGGGGGCTCACCTACAATGAGCAGTTCTTC. This rearrangement joins TRBV6-5 to TRBJ2-1; 7 bases are a match to TRBD1. V shed 7 bases, J shed 2 bases, and the junction held 5 bases outside the gene matches. The V gene's germline CDR1 is MNHEY and CDR2 SVGAGI. This CDR3 has 14 amino acids.

V is TRBV19 and J is TRBJ2-1; D is unresolved. The CDR3 length is 10 residues. Germline V gene sequence: CDR1 LNHDA, CDR2 SQIVND (reference sequence). V lost 9 bases and J lost 12, with 12 bases in between. DNA for the CDR3: TGTGCCAGGCTGCCAGTATTGCAGTTCTTC. Its protein product is CARLPVLQFF.

There are a few counts of this clonotype. The genes are TRBV20-1 and TRBJ2-3, with a tentative D call TRBD2 (5 bases). Germline-derived CDR1 and CDR2 are DFQATT and SNEGSKA (reference sequence). The CDR3 spans 11 residues. The CDR3: CSQLRRREQYF. The DNA for the CDR3 is TGCAGCCAGCTAAGGCGTCGGGAGCAGTATTTT.

This clonotype turned up a few times. The rearrangement links TRBV5-1 to TRBJ1-1, with D unresolved. Germline V CDR1 and CDR2: SGHRS, YFSETQ. The CDR3 is 13 amino acids. The V end was cut by 0 bases, the J end by 4 bases, with 7 bases between. Here the CDR3 reads CASSLEFLTEAFF. The CDR3 DNA sequence: TGCGCCAGCAGCTTGGAATTTCTCACTGAAGCTTTCTTT.

This clonotype was seen repeatedly, ten times or more. The gene calls are TRBV7-9 and TRBJ2-7, with 7 nucleotides matching TRBD1. Trimming took 5 bases from V and 6 from J; bases not matched to a gene: 4. Germline loops: CDR1 SEHNR, CDR2 FQNEAQ (reference sequence). The length of the CDR3 is 12 residues. The CDR3 coding sequence is TGTGCCAGCAGCCGGGACAGTGGCGAGCAGTACGTC. It encodes CASSRDSGEQYV.

The chain recombines TRBV4-3 with TRBJ1-6; TRBD1 aligns across 11 bases. Trimming took 0 bases from V and 5 from J; bases not matched to a gene: 6. This CDR3 region has 18 residues. Germline V gene lookup returns CDR1 LGHNA and CDR2 YSLEER. CDR3 sequence reads: CASSQEGQGVGNNSPLHF. The CDR3 DNA is TGCGCCAGCAGCCAAGAGGGACAGGGGGTCGGTAATAATTCACCCCTCCACTTT.

This clonotype occurred a few times. This rearrangement joins TRBV7-2 to TRBJ2-1; D is uncertain. CDR1 is SGHTA, CDR2 FQGNSA, per germline. Trimming took off 4 bases at V and 10 bases at J, with 14 bases between the two ends. The CDR3 covers 13 residues. The CDR3 loop is CASSSRRAVEQFF. Here the CDR3 DNA reads TGTGCCAGCAGCTCAAGACGGGCTGTAGAGCAGTTCTTC.

J is TRBJ2-1 and V is TRBV7-2, with D hard to call. This CDR3 contains 14 residues. Germline values: CDR1 SGHTA, CDR2 FQGNSA. V gave up 5 bases and J gave up 6 bases, with 14 bases separating them. The CDR3 sequence is CASSPPGRFNEQFF. The CDR3, as DNA: TGTGCCAGCAGCCCCCCTGGCAGGTTCAATGAGCAGTTCTTC.